The next 21 T cell receptor beta chains were all read from a single sample in a study of CD8 T cells in Susac syndrome. Random hexamers were used to reverse transcribe 0.5 to 1 ug of RNA. One entry per CDR3 protein, called by TCRdb with MiXCR from the immunoSEQ multiplex PCR reads. The sample holds some 200,000 distinct CDR3 sequences; over 75% are singletons and the top ten take about 0.09%. Input material: CD4+ T cells from PBMCs. The receptors were sampled from a human donor with Susac syndrome.

The V gene is TRBV5-1, the J gene TRBJ2-2; TRBD1 matches at 9 bases. Germline V gives CDR1 SGHRS, CDR2 YFSETQ. The V and J ends lost 5 bases and 5 bases, in that order; junction bases with no gene match: 4. The CDR3 runs to 14 residues. CDR3 coding DNA: TGCGCCAGCAGACCGGACAGGGGAACCGGGGAGCTGTTTTTT. Residues: CASRPDRGTGELFF. The full variable domain, in which reference TRBV5-1 and TRBJ2-2 provide the parts outside the CDR3, is KAGVTQTPRYLIKTRGQQVTLSCSPISGHRSVSWYQQTPGQGLQFLFEYFSETQRNKGNFPGRFSGRQFSNSRSEMNVSTLELGDSALYLCASRPDRGTGELFFGEGSRLTVL.

The rearrangement links TRBV12-3 or TRBV12-4 to TRBJ1-1, with 8 bases that match TRBD1. The V gene end was trimmed by 3 bases and the J gene end by 4 bases; junction bases not matched to a gene: 10. The CDR3 sequence is 16 residues long. The CDR3 DNA sequence: TGTGCCAGCAGTTTCCTACCCCGACAGGGGAGCACTGAAGCTTTCTTT. This codes for CASSFLPRQGSTEAFF.

The chain links TRBV29-1 to TRBJ2-7; D is possibly TRBD2 (5 bases). Germline CDR1 is SQVTM and CDR2 is ANQGSEA. Trimming shortened V by 7 bases and J by 1 base, and 11 bases separated the two germline ends. The CDR3 is 12 amino acids. The CDR3 nucleotides are TGCAGCGCAGGCGGAGGATCCTACGAGCAGTACTTC. Its translation: CSAGGGSYEQYF.

The V and J genes are TRBV7-9 and TRBJ1-5; D perhaps matches TRBD1 (5 bases). CDR1 SEHNR and CDR2 FQNEAQ come from the germline V gene (reference sequence). The CDR3 contains 14 residues. V was trimmed by 0 bases and J by 4 bases, leaving 7 bases between them. The CDR3 DNA reads as TGTGCCAGCAGCTTAGCTGCAGGGAATCAGCCCCAGCATTTT. Translation gives CASSLAAGNQPQHF.

The rearrangement links TRBV4-1 to TRBJ1-4; weak D call: TRBD1 (5 bases). Germline CDR1 and CDR2: MGHRA and YSYEKL. V was clipped by 0 bases and J by 2 bases, with 13 bases between them. The length of the CDR3 is 17 residues. CDR3 residues: CASSQEGQGRTNEKLFF. CDR3 DNA sequence: TGCGCCAGCAGCCAAGAAGGGCAGGGTCGGACTAATGAAAAACTGTTTTTT.

The CDR3 DNA is TGCAGTGCTAGGGAAACTGTGTCCCGTGGTGAGCAGTTCTTC. Translation: CSARETVSRGEQFF. The chain uses TRBV20-1 and TRBJ2-1; D is undetermined. Germline V gives CDR1 DFQATT, CDR2 SNEGSKA (reference sequence). This CDR3 contains 14 residues. Trimming took off 3 bases at V and 9 bases at J, with 18 bases between the two ends.

This rearrangement joins TRBV5-1 to TRBJ2-3; TRBD2 agrees at 10 bases. The CDR3 runs 16 residues. CDR1 and CDR2 from the germline V gene are SGHRS and YFSETQ. The V gene end was trimmed by 5 bases and the J gene end by 0 bases; junction bases not matched to a gene: 6. The chain's CDR3 is CASRGSGGASTDTQYF. In DNA, the CDR3 is TGCGCCAGCAGAGGAAGCGGGGGGGCCAGCACAGATACGCAGTATTTT.

The chain joins TRBV5-1 to TRBJ1-1; D possibly corresponds to TRBD1 (5 bases). In germline, CDR1 is SGHRS, CDR2 YFSETQ. This CDR3 contains 13 residues. V dropped 4 bases and J dropped 0 bases, with 7 bases sitting between them. For the CDR3, the DNA is TGCGCCAGCAGCGGCAGGGTGAACACTGAAGCTTTCTTT. Amino acids: CASSGRVNTEAFF.

The V gene is TRBV20-1, the J gene TRBJ2-7; D perhaps matches TRBD2 (6 bases). The V and J ends lost 4 bases and 2 bases respectively, with 18 bases between them. The CDR3 runs to 15 residues. The germline V gene has CDR1 DFQATT and CDR2 SNEGSKA (reference sequence). The CDR3 sequence: CSATSPGLVTYEQYF. The CDR3 DNA reads as TGCAGTGCTACTAGCCCGGGACTCGTGACCTACGAGCAGTACTTC.

V is TRBV29-1 and J is TRBJ1-3; 7 positions match TRBD1. The ends lost 6 bases at V and 1 base at J; junction bases unmatched: 6. There are 14 residues in the CDR3. Per germline, CDR1 SQVTM and CDR2 ANQGSEA. The CDR3 DNA reads TGCAGCGTGACGAACAGGGGTTCTGGAAACACCATATATTTT. This sequence encodes CSVTNRGSGNTIYF.

The chain uses TRBV20-1 and TRBJ2-5, with TRBD2 matching over 11 bases. Germline values: CDR1 DFQATT, CDR2 SNEGSKA (reference sequence). Germline trimming cut 3 bases from V and 4 bases from J; bases unmatched to any gene: 4. CDR3 length: 14 amino acids. CDR3 in DNA: TGCAGTGCTAGTATTACTAGCGGGGGAGAGACCCAGTACTTC. It translates to CSASITSGGETQYF.

V is TRBV5-1 and J is TRBJ1-1; TRBD1 is a possible D gene (6 bases). The CDR3 has 15 amino acids. Germline V gives CDR1 SGHRS, CDR2 YFSETQ. Trimming shortened V by 5 bases and J by 6 bases, and 20 bases separated the two germline ends. CDR3 amino acids: CASRRTGSAKAEAFF. CDR3 in DNA: TGCGCCAGCAGACGCACAGGGTCGGCGAAAGCTGAAGCTTTCTTT.

The V call is TRBV20-1, the J call TRBJ1-2; 7 bases are a match to TRBD1. Unmatched junction bases numbered 3, after V lost 8 bases and J lost 3 bases. Germline V gene lookup returns CDR1 DFQATT and CDR2 SNEGSKA (reference sequence). The CDR3 has 11 amino acids. DNA for the CDR3: TGCAGTACCGGGACAGACTATGGCTACACCTTC. Its protein is CSTGTDYGYTF.

The rearrangement uses TRBV11-2 and TRBJ1-2; D might be TRBD1 (5 bases). CDR1 SGHAT and CDR2 FQNNGV come from the germline V gene. The CDR3 is 13 amino acids. Trimming removed 5 bases at V and 4 bases at J, with 11 bases between. The CDR3 region is CASSPQGGYGYTF. The CDR3 bases are TGTGCCAGCAGCCCGCAGGGTGGCTATGGCTACACCTTC.

The rearrangement links TRBV4-1 to TRBJ2-7, with a tentative D call TRBD1 (6 bases). The V gene lost 1 base and the J gene lost 5 bases, with 12 bases spanning the gap. The CDR3 covers 14 residues. CDR1 and CDR2 from the germline V gene are MGHRA and YSYEKL. Here the CDR3 reads CASSQGRGEHEQYF. CDR3 in DNA: TGCGCCAGCAGCCAAGGCAGGGGAGAGCACGAGCAGTACTTC.

This clonotype occurred a few times. The J gene is TRBJ2-5, the V gene TRBV5-1, with TRBD1 as a possible D gene (5 bases). The CDR3 is 15 residues long. Trimming stripped 0 bases from V and 1 base from J, with 10 bases between. The V gene's germline CDR1 is SGHRS and CDR2 YFSETQ. CDR3 residues: CASSLGQSFQETQYF. The CDR3 DNA follows: TGCGCCAGCAGCTTGGGACAGAGCTTCCAAGAGACCCAGTACTTC.

This clonotype was seen more than once but under ten times. This rearrangement joins TRBV28 to TRBJ2-7, with 13 bases that match TRBD2. CDR3 size: 17 residues. V gave up 10 bases and J gave up 6 bases; unmatched junction bases: 18. Looked up from germline, CDR1 is MDHEN and CDR2 is SYDVKM. The CDR3: CATLESGLAGLTSEQYF. CDR3 DNA sequence: TGTGCCACCCTAGAGTCGGGACTAGCGGGACTAACTAGCGAGCAGTACTTC.

This clonotype was seen a handful of times. The chain is built from TRBV30 and TRBJ2-7; D possibly corresponds to TRBD2 (5 bases). CDR1 and CDR2 (germline): GTSNPN, SVGIG (reference sequence). The CDR3 sequence is 12 residues long. CDR3 nucleotides: TGTGCATCGGACCTTCCCCGGGGAGAGCAGTACTTC. Amino acids: CASDLPRGEQYF.

In DNA form, the CDR3 reads TGCAGTGCTAGAGATCACAGCGGGAGGGCTTACGAGCAGTACTTC. Translation gives CSARDHSGRAYEQYF. The chain joins TRBV20-1 to TRBJ2-7; 10 positions agree with TRBD2. Germline V gene data show CDR1 as DFQATT and CDR2 as SNEGSKA (reference sequence). Unmatched junction bases numbered 6, after V lost 0 bases and J lost 4 bases. The CDR3 consists of 15 residues.

The rearrangement joins TRBV5-1 to TRBJ1-2; no clear D gene. The CDR3 extends over 15 amino acids. The V end was cut by 4 bases, the J end by 4 bases, with 17 bases between. Germline loops: CDR1 SGHRS, CDR2 YFSETQ. The CDR3 DNA follows: TGCGCCAGCAGCCCTGGCCCTGGGAACCCCTATGGCTACACCTTC. Translated: CASSPGPGNPYGYTF.

This chain links TRBV30 with TRBJ2-2; 7 nucleotides align to TRBD1. Germline V gene lookup returns CDR1 GTSNPN and CDR2 SVGIG (reference sequence). CDR3 length: 13 amino acids. Trimming took 3 bases from V and 5 from J; bases not matched to a gene: 3. CDR3 bases: TGTGCCTGGAGCCCACAGGGGACCGGGGAGCTGTTTTTT. This sequence encodes CAWSPQGTGELFF.